This TCR beta chain was recovered during a study of CD8+CD57+ T cells in acquired aplastic anemia (dated by TCRdb to 2016 to 2018). With regard to the full study: A mean of 3.2 ug of DNA, ranging from about 0.19 to 27.4 ug, was extracted from sorted CD4+ and CD8+ cells. For healthy donor samples, the average read count was around 10 million for CD4+ cells and 11 million to 14 million for CD8+ cells. Findings and caveats that apply to the study as a whole: Between patients and healthy controls, no significant difference in CD8+ Simpson's diversity was found (P=0.060). About 30 CD8+ CDR3 sequences were found in both patients and controls but appeared to be highly expressed in patients and within the immunodominant clones of the patients.

Genomic DNA was used as template for profiling of TCR beta VDJ combinations and CDR3 sequences. An Illumina HiSeq 2000 was used for TCR repertoire sequencing. The original methods were these. Repertoire assessment relied on Simpson's diversity index, CDR3 size and DJ length profiles, and TRBV/TRBJ rearrangement plots. The most abundant DNA sequence in the deep sequencing data was defined as the immunodominant clone. CDR3 amino acid sequences were screened for sharing across subjects and were compared with published repertoires and the VDJdb database. The raw public reads went through TCRdb reprocessing: fastp at Q25, MiXCR clone calling, in-frame beta chains kept. Each CDR3 protein appears once, grouped with its most common genes and DNA. These V and J calls originate from TCRdb's pipeline instead of the authors' own analysis. Recorded for this sample are approximately 98,000 distinct CDR3 sequences; approximately 48% of them occurred a single time. Of the sample, approximately 32% falls within the top ten clones.

The study deep-sequenced TCR repertoires of sorted CD4+ and CD8+ blood T cells from severe aplastic anemia patients and healthy subjects. Ficoll-Paque density gradient centrifugation was used to isolate peripheral blood mononuclear cells. Before DNA extraction, CD4+ and CD8+ T cells were sorted by FACS or by magnetic beads. Many counts were recorded for this clonotype. Its specific antigen is unknown. Base qualities are missing; no much larger clone stands one base away. The sequence came from a human donor in good health, serving as a control. Material: sorted CD4+, CD8+, or CD8+CD57+ T cells (not recorded which) from PBMCs.

This receptor carries the CDR3 CASSALRGQGIYGYTF. The nucleotide sequence reads TGTGCCAGCAGTGCCCTTCGTGGACAGGGGATCTATGGCTACACCTTC. The V and J genes are TRBV6-1 and TRBJ1-2, with 9 junctional bases fitting TRBD1. The CDR3 sequence holds 16 residues, the cysteine and phenylalanine included. Here the CDR3 DNA is all that survives: 48 bases in frame from base 1. CDR1 and CDR2, looked up from the germline V gene, are MNHNS and SASEGT. V loses 4 bases at its end and J loses 4 bases; junction bases beyond the gene matches: 10.